Shown below are 29 T cell receptor beta chains from a single sample sequenced in a study of shared clonotypes between healthy human individuals. Profiling relied on immunoSEQ multiplex PCR, and the TCRdb table lists in-frame clones only, not all of them. This sample yields some 2,400,000 clones, of which 95% are seen a single time; 0.1% to 0.15% belongs to the top ten. The sample comprised naive CD4+ T cells sorted from blood. As to subset: CD45RA+ positively selected. The receptors shown here come from a man aged 18 to 30 in good health.

About this clone itself: The sample carries other DNA sequences with the same CDR3. The chain is built from TRBV18 and TRBJ1-4, with 11 bases lining up with TRBD1. Per germline, CDR1 KGHSH and CDR2 LQKENI. J gave up 7 bases and V 3 bases, and 4 bases lay outside the gene matches. This CDR3 region has 15 residues. The CDR3 loop is CASSPGQGASEKLFF. In DNA form, the CDR3 reads TGTGCCAGCTCACCCGGACAGGGGGCGAGTGAAAAACTGTTTTTT. Full variable domain (remainder filled in from reference TRBV18 and TRBJ1-4): NAGVMQNPRHLVRRRGQEARLRCSPMKGHSHVYWYRQLPEEGLKFMVYLQKENIIDESGMPKERFSAEFPKEGPSILRIQQVVRGDSAAYFCASSPGQGASEKLFFGSGTQLSVL.

V is TRBV19 and J is TRBJ2-3, with 11 bases identical to TRBD2. Trimming took 6 bases from V and 6 from J; bases not matched to a gene: 8. Germline V lookup: CDR1 LNHDA, CDR2 SQIVND (reference sequence). The CDR3 runs to 15 residues. CDR3 in DNA: TGTGCCAGTAGCACGCCGACTAGCGGGAAGGATACGCAGTATTTT. As protein: CASSTPTSGKDTQYF.

CDR3 in DNA: TGCGCCAGCAGCTCAATAGACAGGGCTGGGGCCAACGTCCTGACTTTC. Protein sequence: CASSSIDRAGANVLTF. The J gene is TRBJ2-6, the V gene TRBV5-1; the match to TRBD1 covers 7 bases. The junction had 5 bases not matched to a gene; V was cut back by 3 bases and J by 2 bases. There are 16 residues in the CDR3. Germline CDR1 and CDR2: SGHRS and YFSETQ.

The gene calls are TRBV14 and TRBJ1-6; D not certain. Germline-derived CDR1 and CDR2 are SGHDN and FVKESK. Trimming left V 0 bases short and J 7 bases short, with 13 bases between. This CDR3 comprises 16 residues. The CDR3 loop is CASSQDQGLGNSPLHF. CDR3 sequence (DNA): TGTGCCAGCAGCCAAGACCAAGGCCTGGGGAATTCACCCCTCCACTTT.

The chain carries TRBV7-2 and TRBJ2-2; 8 bases match TRBD1. V lost 5 bases and J lost 5; bases outside the gene matches: 10. The CDR3 runs 16 residues. Germline assignment: CDR1 SGHTA and CDR2 FQGNSA. CDR3 sequence: CASSPGQGGITGELFF. The DNA of the CDR3 is TGTGCCAGCAGCCCCGGACAGGGAGGAATAACCGGGGAGCTGTTTTTT. The whole variable domain, filled in from reference TRBV7-2 and TRBJ2-2, reads GAGVSQSPSNKVTEKGKDVELRCDPISGHTALYWYRQSLGQGLEFLIYFQGNSAPDKSGLPSDRFSAERTGGSVSTLTIQRTQQEDSAVYLCASSPGQGGITGELFFGEGSRLTVL.

The chain employs TRBV7-8 and TRBJ2-1; D tentatively fits TRBD1 or TRBD2 (5 bases each). This CDR3 is 16 amino acids long. Trimming took 3 bases from V and 4 from J, leaving 16 bases between them. The germline gives CDR1 SGHVS, CDR2 FQNEAQ. CDR3 sequence reads: CASSFRDAVPYNEQFF. In DNA form, the CDR3 reads TGTGCCAGCAGCTTCCGGGACGCGGTACCATACAATGAGCAGTTCTTC.

This clone was seen once. The CDR3 bases are TGTGCCAGCAGCGCAGGTTTGGGACAGGTTCCCCACGAGCAGTACTTC. Protein sequence: CASSAGLGQVPHEQYF. This chain links TRBV5-4 with TRBJ2-7, with 8 nucleotides matching TRBD1. The CDR3 runs 16 residues. After removal of 4 bases from V and 5 bases from J, the junction contained 14 bases not matched to a gene. Germline lookup yields CDR1 SGHNT and CDR2 YYREEE (reference sequence).

This rearrangement joins TRBV29-1 to TRBJ1-2, with 7 bases identical to TRBD1. The CDR3 consists of 13 residues. V trimming: 6 bases; J trimming: 3 bases; junction bases outside the gene matches: 7. Germline CDR1 reads SQVTM; CDR2 reads ANQGSEA. DNA of the CDR3: TGCAGCGTCGCGACAGGGATGGACTATGGCTACACCTTC. Amino acid sequence: CSVATGMDYGYTF.

The rearrangement joins TRBV23-1 to TRBJ2-1; D gene uncertain. TRBV23-1 is flagged as an ORF with uncertain function. Trimming left V 4 bases short and J 12 bases short, with 16 bases between. The CDR3 runs 13 residues. In nucleotides, the CDR3 is TGCGCCAGCAGTCCCTACCCGGTAAGAGGGCAGTTCTTC. Amino acid sequence: CASSPYPVRGQFF.

J is TRBJ2-7 and V is TRBV14; D possibly uses TRBD1 or TRBD2 (5 bases each). In germline, CDR1 is SGHDN, CDR2 FVKESK. This CDR3 spans 14 amino acids. V lost 6 bases and J 0 bases, leaving 12 bases between the germline ends. The CDR3 region is CASRLGRSSYEQYF. The DNA for the CDR3 is TGTGCCAGCAGACTGGGACGCTCCTCCTACGAGCAGTACTTC.

This clone occurred a few times. This chain connects TRBV2 to TRBJ2-7; D is possibly TRBD2 (5 bases). This CDR3 comprises 14 residues. Trimming shortened V by 4 bases and J by 0 bases, and 10 bases separated the two germline ends. Germline V gene sequence: CDR1 SNHLY, CDR2 FYNNEI. The CDR3 region is CASSASRASYEQYF. Written as DNA, the CDR3 is TGTGCCAGCAGTGCGTCGCGGGCCTCCTACGAGCAGTACTTC. The whole variable domain, remainder taken from reference TRBV2 and TRBJ2-7, is EPEVTQTPSHQVTQMGQEVILRCVPISNHLYFYWYRQILGQKVEFLVSFYNNEISEKSEIFDDQFSVERPDGSNFTLKIRSTKLEDSAMYFCASSASRASYEQYFGPGTRLTVT.

This chain uses TRBV10-3 with TRBJ2-2, with D unclear. Trimming removed 4 bases at V and 5 bases at J, with 8 bases between. There are 13 residues in the CDR3. Germline CDR1 and CDR2: ENHRY and SYGVKD. This CDR3 reads CAISAGVTGELFF. DNA of the CDR3: TGTGCCATCAGTGCTGGGGTGACCGGGGAGCTGTTTTTT.

The V gene is TRBV28, the J gene TRBJ2-1; 8 bases map to TRBD2. The CDR3 covers 16 residues. Germline loops: CDR1 MDHEN, CDR2 SYDVKM. Unmatched junction bases numbered 14, after V lost 6 bases and J lost 7 bases. CDR3 coding DNA: TGTGCCAGCAGCCGAGGAGCGGGAGTCGCCTTTAATGAGCAGTTCTTC. Its translation: CASSRGAGVAFNEQFF.

This sequence joins TRBV14 and TRBJ2-2; tentative D call: TRBD1 (6 bases). The CDR3 is 15 amino acids. V was clipped by 4 bases and J by 1 base, with 10 bases between them. In germline, CDR1 is SGHDN, CDR2 FVKESK. CDR3 DNA sequence: TGTGCCAGCAGCCCAGACAGGAGGAACACCGGGGAGCTGTTTTTT. It codes for CASSPDRRNTGELFF.

The chain joins TRBV5-1 to TRBJ2-7; D call uncertain. The CDR3 is 13 amino acids. V lost 0 bases to trimming and J lost 10 bases, with 14 bases between them. Germline loops: CDR1 SGHRS, CDR2 YFSETQ. The DNA of the CDR3 is TGCGCCAGCAGCTTGGCGGGCCCATGGAGCCAGTACTTC. This sequence encodes CASSLAGPWSQYF.

The rearrangement uses TRBV7-9 and TRBJ2-3; 12 bases line up with TRBD2. This CDR3 contains 16 residues. CDR1 is SEHNR and CDR2 is FQNEAQ in the germline V gene (reference sequence). The V segment lost 0 bases and the J segment 5 bases; nucleotides outside the gene matches: 3. CDR3 protein: CASSLALGLAGDTQYF. The CDR3 DNA follows: TGTGCCAGCAGCTTAGCTTTGGGACTAGCGGGAGATACGCAGTATTTT.

This chain joins TRBV7-9 and TRBJ2-5, with 9 positions matching TRBD2. CDR1 and CDR2 (germline): SEHNR, FQNEAQ (reference sequence). Trimming removed 5 bases from V and 4 bases from J; junction bases left unmatched: 5. CDR3 length: 14 amino acids. CDR3 region: CASSRSGSGETQYF. The DNA for the CDR3 is TGTGCCAGCAGCCGTAGCGGGAGTGGAGAGACCCAGTACTTC.

The DNA for the CDR3 is TGTGCCAGCAGCCCCCCGATTCCAGGGGACTACACCTTC. Its protein is CASSPPIPGDYTF. The V gene is TRBV11-2, the J gene TRBJ1-2, with D maybe TRBD1 (6 bases). V was pared by 5 bases and J by 10 bases, with 17 bases between. This CDR3 spans 13 amino acids. The V gene's germline CDR1 is SGHAT and CDR2 FQNNGV.

This chain connects TRBV16 to TRBJ2-7, with D maybe TRBD1 (7 bases). V was pared by 2 bases and J by 5 bases, with 13 bases between. Germline CDR1 reads KGHSY; CDR2 reads FQNENV. The CDR3 is 14 amino acids. CDR3 loop: CASSQGQGGDEQYF. DNA for the CDR3: TGTGCCAGCAGCCAAGGGCAGGGGGGCGACGAGCAGTACTTC.

J is TRBJ1-4 and V is TRBV19, with 7 bases lining up with TRBD1. The CDR3 consists of 15 residues. After removal of 6 bases from V and 0 bases from J, the junction contained 4 bases not matched to a gene. Germline CDR1 LNHDA, CDR2 SQIVND (reference sequence). CDR3 in DNA: TGTGCCAGTAGCCGGGACAGCGCAACTAATGAAAAACTGTTTTTT. This sequence encodes CASSRDSATNEKLFF. The variable domain in full, with the rest retrieved from reference TRBV19 and TRBJ1-4, is DGGITQSPKYLFRKEGQNVTLSCEQNLNHDAMYWYRQDPGQGLRLIYYSQIVNDFQKGDIAEGYSVSREKKESFPLTVTSAQKNPTAFYLCASSRDSATNEKLFFGSGTQLSVL.

V gene TRBV28 combines with J gene TRBJ1-4; a weak D match, TRBD1 (6 bases). V lost 5 bases and J 5 bases, leaving 15 bases between the germline ends. The CDR3 spans 15 residues. The V gene's germline CDR1 is MDHEN and CDR2 SYDVKM. CDR3 bases: TGTGCCAGCAGTCTCCGACAGGCCTCAAATGAAAAACTGTTTTTT. It is translated as CASSLRQASNEKLFF.

This sequence joins TRBV9 and TRBJ2-2; D unresolved. The CDR3 extends over 14 amino acids. Germline V lookup: CDR1 SGDLS, CDR2 YYNGEE. The V gene lost 0 bases and the J gene lost 8 bases, with 11 bases spanning the gap. The CDR3 bases are TGTGCCAGCAGCGTAGCCCTCCCCTCAGGGGAGCTGTTTTTT. The encoded protein is CASSVALPSGELFF.

This sequence joins TRBV6-1 and TRBJ1-5, with no clear D. Germline V CDR1 and CDR2: MNHNS, SASEGT. CDR3 size: 14 residues. V lost 4 bases and J 0 bases, leaving 7 bases between the germline ends. CDR3 in amino acids: CASSVWYSNQPQHF. The CDR3 DNA sequence: TGTGCCAGCAGTGTCTGGTATAGCAATCAGCCCCAGCATTTT.

V is TRBV5-8 and J is TRBJ1-5; the D is unclear. Germline V gene data show CDR1 as SGHTS and CDR2 as YDEGEE. The CDR3 length is 14 residues. V gave up 0 bases and J gave up 7 bases, with 11 bases separating them. For the CDR3, the DNA is TGTGCCAGCAGCTTGGAGGTATTGGGGCAGCCCCAGCATTTT. This translates into CASSLEVLGQPQHF.

This clone was counted once. J is TRBJ2-1 and V is TRBV27, with D possibly being TRBD1 (6 bases). V lost 7 bases and J lost 3, with 16 bases in between. Germline loops: CDR1 MNHEY, CDR2 SMNVEV (reference sequence). The CDR3 contains 15 residues. The CDR3: CASTKQGKGYNEQFF. CDR3 DNA sequence: TGTGCCAGCACCAAACAGGGTAAGGGCTACAATGAGCAGTTCTTC.

DNA for the CDR3: TGTGCCATCAGTGCGGCTAGCGGGAACACAGATACGCAGTATTTT. It is translated as CAISAASGNTDTQYF. J is TRBJ2-3 and V is TRBV10-3, with 9 bases matching TRBD2. Germline CDR1 ENHRY, CDR2 SYGVKD. This CDR3 is 15 amino acids long. With V trimmed by 4 bases and J by 2 bases, 4 bases remained unmatched.

The chain employs TRBV6-5 and TRBJ2-5; 7 positions agree with TRBD1. Trimming at V came to 2 bases and at J to 1 base, leaving 4 bases not matched to a gene. Germline assignment: CDR1 MNHEY and CDR2 SVGAGI. This CDR3 is 15 amino acids long. The CDR3 nucleotides are TGTGCCAGCAGTTACGGTGGGGACAGCCAAGAGACCCAGTACTTC. Translation gives CASSYGGDSQETQYF.

The chain is built from TRBV6-6 and TRBJ2-2; D call uncertain. Trimming stripped 5 bases from V and 4 bases from J, with 14 bases between. This CDR3 contains 15 residues. The germline CDR1 and CDR2 sequences are MNHNY and SVGAGI (reference sequence). The CDR3 DNA is TGTGCCAGCAGTCCGGTCCCTACACCCACCGGGGAGCTGTTTTTT. Residues: CASSPVPTPTGELFF.

The chain recombines TRBV5-4 with TRBJ1-2; 9 bases are shared with TRBD1. CDR3 length: 19 amino acids. CDR1 SGHNT and CDR2 YYREEE come from the germline V gene (reference sequence). The V segment lost 3 bases and the J segment 6 bases; nucleotides outside the gene matches: 21. CDR3 coding DNA: TGTGCCAGCAGCTATCCTAACATGTTGACAACAGGGGGCGCCGATGGCTACACCTTC. As protein: CASSYPNMLTTGGADGYTF.